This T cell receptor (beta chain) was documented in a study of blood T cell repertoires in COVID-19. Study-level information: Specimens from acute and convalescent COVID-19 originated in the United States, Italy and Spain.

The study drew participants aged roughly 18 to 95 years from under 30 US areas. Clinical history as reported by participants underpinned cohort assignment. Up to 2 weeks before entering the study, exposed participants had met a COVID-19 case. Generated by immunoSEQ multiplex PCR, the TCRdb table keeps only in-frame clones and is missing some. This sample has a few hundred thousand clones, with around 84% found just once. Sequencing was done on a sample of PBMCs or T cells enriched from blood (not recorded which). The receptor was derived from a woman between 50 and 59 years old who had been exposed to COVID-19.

In nucleotides, the CDR3 is TGTGCCAGCAGCTTAGGCGGGGTGAACCAAGAGACCCAGTACTTC. Protein: CASSLGGVNQETQYF. The V call is TRBV5-5, the J call TRBJ2-5; TRBD2 might be the D (6 bases). The CDR3 runs to 15 residues. In germline, CDR1 is SGHKS, CDR2 YYEKEE (reference sequence). Trimming cost V 2 bases and J 0 bases, with 11 bases left between them.